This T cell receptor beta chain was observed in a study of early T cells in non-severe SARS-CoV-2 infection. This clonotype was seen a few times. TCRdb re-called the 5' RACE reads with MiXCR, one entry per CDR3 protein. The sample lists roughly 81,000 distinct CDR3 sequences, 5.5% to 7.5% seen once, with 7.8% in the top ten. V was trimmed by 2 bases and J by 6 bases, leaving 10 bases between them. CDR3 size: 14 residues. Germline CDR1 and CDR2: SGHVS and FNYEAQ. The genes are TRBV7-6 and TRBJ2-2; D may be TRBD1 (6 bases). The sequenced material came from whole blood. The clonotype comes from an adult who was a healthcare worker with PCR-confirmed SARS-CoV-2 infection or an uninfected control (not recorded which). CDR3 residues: CASSLKGDAGELFF. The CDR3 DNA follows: TGTGCCAGCAGCTTAAAGGGGGATGCCGGGGAGCTGTTTTTT.